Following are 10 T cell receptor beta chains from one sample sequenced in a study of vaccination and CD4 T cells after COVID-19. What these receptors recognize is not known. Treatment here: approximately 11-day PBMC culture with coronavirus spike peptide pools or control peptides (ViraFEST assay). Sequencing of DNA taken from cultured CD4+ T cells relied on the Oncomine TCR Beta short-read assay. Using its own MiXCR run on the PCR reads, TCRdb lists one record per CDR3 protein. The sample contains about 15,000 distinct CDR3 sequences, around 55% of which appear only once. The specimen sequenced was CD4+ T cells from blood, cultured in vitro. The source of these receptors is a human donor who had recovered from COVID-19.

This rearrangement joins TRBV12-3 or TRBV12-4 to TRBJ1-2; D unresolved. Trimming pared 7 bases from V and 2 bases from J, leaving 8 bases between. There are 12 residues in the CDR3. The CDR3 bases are TGTGCCAGCACCTCCCTGAACTATGGCTACACCTTC. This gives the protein CASTSLNYGYTF.

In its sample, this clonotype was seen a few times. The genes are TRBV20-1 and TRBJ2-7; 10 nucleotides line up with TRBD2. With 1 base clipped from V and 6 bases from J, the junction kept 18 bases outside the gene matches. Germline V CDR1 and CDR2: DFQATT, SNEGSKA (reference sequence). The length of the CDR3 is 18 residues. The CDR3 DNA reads TGCAGTGCTAGAGGACAGGGAGGGCTAGCGGGAGACCTGGGCGAGCAGTACTTC. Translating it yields CSARGQGGLAGDLGEQYF.

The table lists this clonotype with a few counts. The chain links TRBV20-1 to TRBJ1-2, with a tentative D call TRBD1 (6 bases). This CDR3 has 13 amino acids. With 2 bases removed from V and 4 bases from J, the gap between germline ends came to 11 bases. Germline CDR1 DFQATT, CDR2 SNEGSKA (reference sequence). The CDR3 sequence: CSARSGVAYGYTF. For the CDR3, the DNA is TGCAGTGCTAGATCAGGGGTAGCCTATGGCTACACCTTC.

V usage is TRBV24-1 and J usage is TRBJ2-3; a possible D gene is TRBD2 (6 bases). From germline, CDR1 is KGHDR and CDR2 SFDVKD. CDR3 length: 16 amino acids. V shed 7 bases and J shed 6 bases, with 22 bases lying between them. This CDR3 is CATSPGGTGSSDTQYF. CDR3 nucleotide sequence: TGTGCCACCAGCCCCGGGGGAACGGGGTCGTCGGATACGCAGTATTTT.

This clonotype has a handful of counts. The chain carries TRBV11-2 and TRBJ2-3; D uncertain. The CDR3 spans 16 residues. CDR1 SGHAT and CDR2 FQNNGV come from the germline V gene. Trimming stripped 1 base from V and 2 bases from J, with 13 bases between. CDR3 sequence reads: CASSLGTVIATDTQYF. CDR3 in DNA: TGTGCCAGCAGCTTAGGAACAGTGATAGCCACAGATACGCAGTATTTT. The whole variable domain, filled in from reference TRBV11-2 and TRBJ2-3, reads EAGVAQSPRYKIIEKRQSVAFWCNPISGHATLYWYQQILGQGPKLLIQFQNNGVVDDSQLPKDRFSAERLKGVDSTLKIQPAKLEDSAVYLCASSLGTVIATDTQYFGPGTRLTVL.

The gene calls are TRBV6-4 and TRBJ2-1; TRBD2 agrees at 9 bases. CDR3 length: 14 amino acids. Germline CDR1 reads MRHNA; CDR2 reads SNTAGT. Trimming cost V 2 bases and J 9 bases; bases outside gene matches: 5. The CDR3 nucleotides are TGTGCCAGCAGTGACGGAGCGGGAGGAGGTGAGCAGTTCTTC. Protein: CASSDGAGGGEQFF.

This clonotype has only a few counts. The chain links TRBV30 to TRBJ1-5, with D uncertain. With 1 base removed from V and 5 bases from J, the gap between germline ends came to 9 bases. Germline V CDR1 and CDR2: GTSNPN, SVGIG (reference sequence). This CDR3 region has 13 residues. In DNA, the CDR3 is TGTGCCTGGAGTGGCAGAGTAGATCAGCCCCAGCATTTT. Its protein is CAWSGRVDQPQHF. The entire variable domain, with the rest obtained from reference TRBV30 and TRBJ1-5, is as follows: SQTIHQWPATLVQPVGSPLSLECTVEGTSNPNLYWYRQAAGRGLQLLFYSVGIGQISSEVPQNLSASRPQDRQFILSSKKLLLSDSGFYLCAWSGRVDQPQHFGDGTRLSIL.

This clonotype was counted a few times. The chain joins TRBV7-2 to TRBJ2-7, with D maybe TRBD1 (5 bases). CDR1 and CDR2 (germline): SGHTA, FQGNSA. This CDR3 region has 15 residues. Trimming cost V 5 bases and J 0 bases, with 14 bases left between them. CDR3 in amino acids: CASSPRQGSSYEQYF. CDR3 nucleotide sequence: TGTGCCAGCAGCCCCCGGCAGGGCAGCTCCTACGAGCAGTACTTC.

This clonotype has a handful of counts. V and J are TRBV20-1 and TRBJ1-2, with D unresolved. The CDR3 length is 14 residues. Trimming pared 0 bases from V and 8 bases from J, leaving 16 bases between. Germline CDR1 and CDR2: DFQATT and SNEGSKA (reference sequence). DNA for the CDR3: TGCAGTGCTAGAGATCTCTCGCCAGGTCAAGGCTACACCTTC. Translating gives CSARDLSPGQGYTF.

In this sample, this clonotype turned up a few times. The CDR3 region is CSANSMTGKTYGYTF. The CDR3, as DNA: TGCAGTGCTAATAGTATGACAGGGAAGACTTATGGCTACACCTTC. The chain links TRBV20-1 to TRBJ1-2, with 7 bases that match TRBD1. Germline V gives CDR1 DFQATT, CDR2 SNEGSKA (reference sequence). This CDR3 is 15 amino acids long. The junction had 13 bases not matched to a gene; V was cut back by 4 bases and J by 5 bases.